These T cell receptor beta chains were read from a single sample in a study of blood T cell repertoires in COVID-19. Data came from immunoSEQ multiplex PCR; TCRdb stores just in-frame clones and leaves some out. The sample lists just over 650,000 clones, about 87% seen once, with under 0.3% in the top ten. Specimen: peripheral blood. Receptors originate from a woman younger than 35 with acute or convalescent COVID-19. The CDR3 runs from the conserved cysteine through the conserved F or W. A D gene is named only where the DNA matches it firmly. Rows give clone size only sometimes, using once, few, many, or a class for an expanded clone.

CDR3aa: CACRGGMMRGYTF; CDR3nt: TGTGCCTGCCGCGGGGGAATGATGCGTGGCTACACCTTC; d_gene: .; v_gene: TRBV30; j_gene: TRBJ1-2; abundance: .
CDR3aa: CSVEPKNEQFF; CDR3nt: TGCAGCGTTGAACCTAAGAATGAGCAGTTCTTC; d_gene: .; v_gene: TRBV29-1; j_gene: TRBJ2-1; abundance: .
CDR3aa: CASSAGWGQGGSNQPQHF; CDR3nt: TGTGCCAGTTCAGCGGGGTGGGGGCAGGGAGGAAGCAATCAGCCCCAGCATTTT; d_gene: .; v_gene: TRBV19; j_gene: TRBJ1-5; abundance: .
CDR3aa: CASSPAGGGGTDTQYF; CDR3nt: TGTGCCAGCTCACCCGCGGGCGGTGGGGGCACAGATACGCAGTATTTT; d_gene: .; v_gene: TRBV18; j_gene: TRBJ2-3; abundance: .
CDR3aa: CASSHYSGREDGYTF; CDR3nt: TGTGCCAGCAGCCACTATTCAGGAAGGGAGGATGGCTACACCTTC; d_gene: .; v_gene: TRBV7-2; j_gene: TRBJ1-2; abundance: .
CDR3aa: CASSSGQSNSPLHF; CDR3nt: TGTGCCAGCAGCTCAGGACAGAGTAATTCACCCCTCCACTTT; d_gene: .; v_gene: TRBV11-3; j_gene: TRBJ1-6; abundance: .
CDR3aa: CASSGHLSGDTQYF; CDR3nt: TGTGCCAGCAGCGGTCACCTTAGCGGGGATACGCAGTATTTT; d_gene: TRBD2; v_gene: TRBV7-3; j_gene: TRBJ2-3; abundance: .
CDR3aa: CAWSVGTFYEQYF; CDR3nt: TGTGCCTGGAGTGTAGGGACATTCTACGAGCAGTACTTC; d_gene: .; v_gene: TRBV30; j_gene: TRBJ2-7; abundance: .
CDR3aa: CASSLADSPYEQYF; CDR3nt: TGTGCCAGCAGCTTAGCCGACAGTCCCTACGAGCAGTACTTC; d_gene: .; v_gene: TRBV7-9; j_gene: TRBJ2-7; abundance: .
CDR3aa: CASSLGPSQSLTNYGYTF; CDR3nt: TGTGCCAGCAGCTTAGGCCCTTCACAGAGCCTCACTAACTATGGCTACACCTTC; d_gene: .; v_gene: TRBV7-2; j_gene: TRBJ1-2; abundance: .
CDR3aa: CASSLSPSGGYEQFF; CDR3nt: TGTGCCAGCAGCTTATCTCCTAGCGGGGGTTATGAGCAGTTCTTC; d_gene: TRBD2; v_gene: TRBV7-9; j_gene: TRBJ2-1; abundance: once
CDR3aa: CASSLHDRDGYTF; CDR3nt: TGTGCCAGCAGCCTACATGACAGGGATGGCTACACCTTC; d_gene: TRBD1; v_gene: TRBV7-6; j_gene: TRBJ1-2; abundance: .
CDR3aa: CASTEGVGEKLFF; CDR3nt: TGCGCCAGCACTGAGGGGGTCGGGGAAAAACTGTTTTTT; d_gene: .; v_gene: TRBV4-1; j_gene: TRBJ1-4; abundance: .
CDR3aa: CASGAGGNTIYF; CDR3nt: TGTGCCAGCGGAGCGGGTGGAAACACCATATATTTT; d_gene: .; v_gene: TRBV9; j_gene: TRBJ1-3; abundance: .
CDR3aa: CASSFRLEDRTGELFF; CDR3nt: TGTGCCAGCAGCTTTCGACTAGAGGATCGTACCGGGGAGCTGTTTTTT; d_gene: .; v_gene: TRBV11-2; j_gene: TRBJ2-2; abundance: .
CDR3aa: CASSIEAKLFF; CDR3nt: TGTGCCAGTAGTATCGAAGCAAAACTGTTTTTT; d_gene: .; v_gene: TRBV19; j_gene: TRBJ1-4; abundance: once
CDR3aa: CASTKPGTGGYEQYF; CDR3nt: TGTGCCAGCACTAAACCCGGGACAGGGGGGTACGAGCAGTACTTC; d_gene: TRBD1; v_gene: TRBV2; j_gene: TRBJ2-7; abundance: .
CDR3aa: CASSYQTGVMNTEAFF; CDR3nt: TGTGCCAGTAGTTACCAGACAGGAGTAATGAACACTGAAGCTTTCTTT; d_gene: .; v_gene: TRBV19; j_gene: TRBJ1-1; abundance: .
CDR3aa: CASSPQGRGYQETQYF; CDR3nt: TGCGCCAGCAGCCCCCAGGGGCGGGGGTACCAAGAGACCCAGTACTTC; d_gene: .; v_gene: TRBV4-1; j_gene: TRBJ2-5; abundance: .
CDR3aa: CASSFYVTANTGELFF; CDR3nt: TGTGCCAGCAGTTTTTACGTGACAGCGAACACCGGGGAGCTGTTTTTT; d_gene: .; v_gene: TRBV28; j_gene: TRBJ2-2; abundance: once
CDR3aa: CASSLQRGSQETQYF; CDR3nt: TGTGCCAGCAGCTTACAGCGGGGGAGCCAAGAGACCCAGTACTTC; d_gene: TRBD2; v_gene: TRBV5-4; j_gene: TRBJ2-5; abundance: .
CDR3aa: CASRGRTFSETQYF; CDR3nt: TGTGCCAGCAGAGGGAGAACGTTCAGCGAGACCCAGTACTTC; d_gene: .; v_gene: TRBV2; j_gene: TRBJ2-5; abundance: .
CDR3aa: CASSLNTGDNSPLHF; CDR3nt: TGCGCCAGCAGCTTGAACACAGGGGATAATTCACCCCTCCACTTT; d_gene: TRBD1; v_gene: TRBV5-1; j_gene: TRBJ1-6; abundance: .
CDR3aa: CASSLGKGWDTEAFF; CDR3nt: TGCGCCAGCAGCTTGGGCAAGGGGTGGGACACTGAAGCTTTCTTT; d_gene: .; v_gene: TRBV5-1; j_gene: TRBJ1-1; abundance: .
CDR3aa: CASSLGQGVVYEQYF; CDR3nt: TGTGCCAGCAGCTTGGGACAGGGAGTCGTCTACGAGCAGTACTTC; d_gene: TRBD1; v_gene: TRBV7-2; j_gene: TRBJ2-7; abundance: few
CDR3aa: CASRRPGVGSPLHF; CDR3nt: TGTGCCAGCAGGAGGCCAGGGGTTGGCTCACCCCTCCACTTT; d_gene: .; v_gene: TRBV6-5; j_gene: TRBJ1-6; abundance: .
CDR3aa: CASSLTSSSYEQYF; CDR3nt: TGTGCCAGCAGTCTGACTAGTAGTTCCTACGAGCAGTACTTC; d_gene: .; v_gene: TRBV6-5; j_gene: TRBJ2-7; abundance: .
CDR3aa: CASSTDRGPVTEAFF; CDR3nt: TGTGCCAGCAGCACTGACAGGGGGCCGGTCACTGAAGCTTTCTTT; d_gene: TRBD1; v_gene: TRBV11-2; j_gene: TRBJ1-1; abundance: .
CDR3aa: CASSLSAGPEQFF; CDR3nt: TGTGCCAGCAGTTTATCTGCGGGGCCTGAGCAGTTCTTC; d_gene: .; v_gene: TRBV27; j_gene: TRBJ2-1; abundance: .
CDR3aa: CASSGQGGGGETQYF; CDR3nt: TGCGCCAGCAGTGGGCAGGGCGGCGGTGGAGAGACCCAGTACTTC; d_gene: .; v_gene: TRBV10-2; j_gene: TRBJ2-5; abundance: .
CDR3aa: CASSPGRTYEQYF; CDR3nt: TGTGCCAGCTCACCAGGGAGAACCTACGAGCAGTACTTC; d_gene: .; v_gene: TRBV18; j_gene: TRBJ2-7; abundance: .
CDR3aa: CAISGGGGQGDTEAFF; CDR3nt: TGTGCCATCAGTGGAGGGGGCGGACAGGGTGACACTGAAGCTTTCTTT; d_gene: TRBD1; v_gene: TRBV10-3; j_gene: TRBJ1-1; abundance: .
CDR3aa: CASSLGAGDNQPQHF; CDR3nt: TGTGCCAGCAGCTTAGGGGCGGGGGACAATCAGCCCCAGCATTTT; d_gene: .; v_gene: TRBV7-9; j_gene: TRBJ1-5; abundance: .
CDR3aa: CASSIMGGVSNQPQHF; CDR3nt: TGTGCCAGTAGTATCATGGGCGGGGTTAGCAATCAGCCCCAGCATTTT; d_gene: .; v_gene: TRBV19; j_gene: TRBJ1-5; abundance: once
CDR3aa: CASSVQPGGGNQPQHF; CDR3nt: TGCGCCAGCAGCGTCCAACCGGGAGGCGGGAATCAGCCCCAGCATTTT; d_gene: .; v_gene: TRBV5-1; j_gene: TRBJ1-5; abundance: .
CDR3aa: CASSLMVREQFF; CDR3nt: TGTGCCAGCAGCTTAATGGTGCGGGAGCAGTTCTTC; d_gene: .; v_gene: TRBV7-9; j_gene: TRBJ2-1; abundance: .